The T cell receptor (beta chain) described here comes from a study of T cell repertoires in cytomegalovirus infection. Whole-study context: CMV infection plus the matching HLA type was flagged by public TCR beta signatures. Overall study results and limits: In two of eight donors, the top clonotype was HLA-C-restricted CMV-specific.

TCRdb analysed the reads with MiXCR anew, one entry per CDR3 protein. Of 630,000 or so distinct CDR3 sequences in the sample, roughly 24% were seen once. Worth noting for this clonotype: As yet, its antigen is unknown.

This CDR3 region has 12 residues. Deletions cut 6 bases from V and 4 bases from J, with 7 bases between. The rearrangement links TRBV12-3 or TRBV12-4 to TRBJ2-4; D not resolved. The sequenced material came from CD8+ T cells from PBMCs. This sequence was found in a human donor in good health (CMV status not recorded). Some clones in this sample may be carry-over from other donors' samples. As DNA, the CDR3 is TGTGCCAGCAGCGAGATAAAAAACATTCAGTACTTC. Residues: CASSEIKNIQYF.